A single sample gave rise to the 8 T cell receptor beta chains below, sequenced in a study of regulatory T cells in long-lasting Graves disease. With iRepertoire HTBI primers and Arm-PCR of CDR3 regions, TCR beta libraries were built. A single record per CDR3 protein comes from TCRdb applying MiXCR to the multiplex PCR reads. The sample lists some 350,000 distinct CDR3 sequences; about 17% were seen once. Documented time point: newly diagnosed GD, antithyroid drugs for less than 3 months. RNA from PBMCs was the source of the TCR library. These data are also associated with another study on T cells in Graves' hyperthyroidism and ophthalmopathy.

Sequences were derived from peripheral blood mononuclear cells (PBMCs), sampled at new diagnosis, from a patient treated with antithyroid drugs. These receptors were taken from a woman between 18 and 29 years old with Graves disease.

This clonotype was seen a handful of times. This clone may be a read error of a much larger clone one base away. The chain links TRBV3-1 to TRBJ1-1, with 9 nucleotides matching TRBD1. Germline CDR1 and CDR2: LGHDT and YNNKEL (reference sequence). CDR3 length: 12 amino acids. Trimming took 6 bases from V and 4 from J; bases not matched to a gene: 0. The CDR3 spells CASRDRGTEAFF. The CDR3 nucleotides are TGTGCCAGCAGGGACAGGGGCACTGAAGCTTTCTTT. The variable domain in full, completed from reference TRBV3-1 and TRBJ1-1, reads DTAVSQTPKYLVTQMGNDKSIKCEQNLGHDTMYWYKQDSKKFLKIMFSYNNKELIINETVPNRFSPKSPDKAHLNLHINSLELGDSAVYFCASRDRGTEAFFGQGTRLTVV.

This clonotype was counted at least ten times. The chain employs TRBV11-3 and TRBJ1-1; the D gene is possibly TRBD1 (6 bases). The CDR3 spans 14 residues. Per the germline V gene, CDR1 is SGHNT and CDR2 is YENEEA. V lost 5 bases and J 1 base, leaving 11 bases between the germline ends. The CDR3 DNA reads TGTGCCAGCAGCCCCAGGGGACCGAACACTGAAGCTTTCTTT. Amino acid sequence: CASSPRGPNTEAFF.

This clonotype was counted ten times or more. The genes are TRBV2 and TRBJ2-1, with unresolved D. The germline V gene has CDR1 SNHLY and CDR2 FYNNEI. This CDR3 region has 13 residues. V was pared by 6 bases and J by 0 bases, with 6 bases between. CDR3 protein: CASRVRSYNEQFF. CDR3 sequence (DNA): TGTGCCAGCAGAGTTCGCTCCTACAATGAGCAGTTCTTC.

This clonotype was counted many times. One end of the junction varies from germline; a read error may be responsible. The chain uses TRBV2 and TRBJ1-2; no clear D. CDR3 length: 12 residues. The germline CDR1 and CDR2 sequences are SNHLY and FYNNEI. The CDR3 protein is CVSSFIDYGYTF. The CDR3 DNA is TGTGTCAGCAGCTTTATCGATTATGGCTACACCTTC.

The chain uses TRBV20-1 and TRBJ2-7, with a possible D match to TRBD2 (6 bases). The CDR3 is made up of 12 amino acids. Germline V CDR1 and CDR2: DFQATT, SNEGSKA (reference sequence). CDR3 sequence (DNA): TGCAGGGGAGGCCCCTCTTCCTACGAGCAGTACTTC. This codes for CRGGPSSYEQYF.

This clonotype appeared many times. The genes are TRBV6-1 and TRBJ2-2; no clear D gene. The germline V and J ends were trimmed by 2 bases and 6 bases, with 10 bases remaining between them. Per germline, CDR1 MNHNS and CDR2 SASEGT. The CDR3 is 14 residues long. The CDR3 here is CASSEKEGPGELFF. CDR3 DNA sequence: TGTGCCAGCAGTGAAAAAGAAGGGCCCGGGGAGCTGTTTTTT.

This clonotype showed up many times. V is TRBV7-2 and J is TRBJ2-1, with unresolved D. The CDR3 covers 15 residues. Germline-derived CDR1 and CDR2 are SGHTA and FQGNSA. With 0 bases removed from V and 10 bases from J, the gap between germline ends came to 16 bases. The CDR3 DNA sequence: TGTGCCAGCAGCTTAGCGAGGCTAGTCGCCGGGGAGCAGTTCTTC. Protein product: CASSLARLVAGEQFF.

Many counts were recorded for this clonotype. The chain is built from TRBV2 and TRBJ1-5; 8 bases match TRBD1. The V gene end was trimmed by 4 bases and the J gene end by 7 bases; junction bases not matched to a gene: 12. Germline-derived CDR1 and CDR2 are SNHLY and FYNNEI. This CDR3 region has 16 residues. CDR3 region: CASSGQGLLVGQPQHF. For the CDR3, the DNA is TGTGCCAGCAGTGGACAGGGGCTCCTGGTAGGCCAGCCCCAGCATTTT. Together with reference TRBV2 and TRBJ1-5, the CDR3 gives the full variable domain: EPEVTQTPSHQVTQMGQEVILRCVPISNHLYFYWYRQILGQKVEFLVSFYNNEISEKSEIFDDQFSVERPDGSNFTLKIRSTKLEDSAMYFCASSGQGLLVGQPQHFGDGTRLSIL.